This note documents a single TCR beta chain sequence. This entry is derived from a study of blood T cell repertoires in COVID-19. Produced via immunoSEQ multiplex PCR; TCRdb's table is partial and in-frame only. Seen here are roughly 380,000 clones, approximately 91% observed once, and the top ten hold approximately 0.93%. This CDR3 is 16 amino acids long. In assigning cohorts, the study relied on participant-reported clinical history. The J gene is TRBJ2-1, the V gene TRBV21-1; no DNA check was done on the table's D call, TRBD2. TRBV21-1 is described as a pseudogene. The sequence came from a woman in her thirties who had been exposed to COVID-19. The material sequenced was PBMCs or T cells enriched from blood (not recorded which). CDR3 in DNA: TGTGCCAGCAGAAACGCAAAAGCGGGAGGGCACAATGAGCAGTTCTTC. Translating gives CASRNAKAGGHNEQFF.